The 18 T cell receptor beta chains given below trace back to one sample, sequenced in a study of cytomegalovirus exposure and HLA in healthy donors (dated by TCRdb to about 2017). Preparation of the library involved the immunoSEQ multiplex PCR assay. For the multiplex PCR, a mixture combining 60 forward primers for TCR Vbeta segments and 13 reverse primers for TCR Jbeta segments was used. TCRdb re-hosts the immuneACCESS table, in-frame sequences only. Its copies lack some clones; in the studies checked, an unresolved V gene accounts for under half of them, and the cause for the rest is not known. The sample records 150,000 to 250,000 clones, less than 85% of which are singletons. Over 1.5% of the sample is in the top ten clones. Material for sequencing was PBMCs. The receptors derive from a girl aged 5 to 17 in good health and CMV-seropositive.

Only a few counts were recorded for this clone. This chain links TRBV4-3 with TRBJ1-2; possibly TRBD1 for D (6 bases). CDR3 length: 15 amino acids. V was clipped by 1 base and J by 2 bases, with 11 bases between them. Per the germline V gene, CDR1 is LGHNA and CDR2 is YSLEER. The CDR3: CASSQAAGVNYGYTF. The CDR3, as DNA: TGCGCCAGCAGCCAAGCGGCAGGGGTCAACTATGGCTACACCTTC.

This chain's CDR3 is CASTPGDGPSYNEQFF. The DNA for the CDR3 is TGTGCCAGCACCCCAGGGGACGGTCCCTCCTACAATGAGCAGTTCTTC. The chain employs TRBV5-4 and TRBJ2-1; D possibly corresponds to TRBD1 (6 bases). From germline, CDR1 is SGHNT and CDR2 YYREEE (reference sequence). This CDR3 region has 16 residues. Trimming removed 6 bases from V and 0 bases from J, with 16 bases in between.

This clone came up once. This chain links TRBV27 with TRBJ2-3; D might be TRBD1 (5 bases). The CDR3 length is 13 residues. CDR1 and CDR2 from the germline V gene are MNHEY and SMNVEV (reference sequence). Trimming took off 7 bases at V and 6 bases at J, with 14 bases between the two ends. DNA for the CDR3: TGTGCCAGCACCCGCCCAGGGTGGGATACGCAGTATTTT. Translating gives CASTRPGWDTQYF.

The genes are TRBV5-1 and TRBJ2-5; D is ambiguous. CDR1 is SGHRS and CDR2 is YFSETQ in the germline V gene. The ends were cut back, 0 bases at V and 0 bases at J, with 9 bases in the middle. CDR3 length: 15 amino acids. The CDR3 DNA sequence: TGCGCCAGCAGCTTGGCTGACTCGTACCAAGAGACCCAGTACTTC. Translated, it gives CASSLADSYQETQYF.

Comments on this clone: Additional DNA sequences in this sample encode the identical CDR3. J is TRBJ2-5 and V is TRBV7-2, with D possibly matching TRBD1 (5 bases). Trimming pared 4 bases from V and 1 base from J, leaving 10 bases between. The CDR3 extends over 14 amino acids. CDR1 and CDR2 (germline): SGHTA, FQGNSA. The DNA of the CDR3 is TGTGCCAGCAGCTCCCGACAGCCCCAAGAGACCCAGTACTTC. It specifies CASSSRQPQETQYF.

The J gene is TRBJ2-3, the V gene TRBV4-2; 7 bases are shared with TRBD1. The CDR3 runs to 12 residues. With V trimmed by 2 bases and J by 14 bases, 7 bases remained unmatched. Germline CDR1 LGHNA, CDR2 YNFKEQ. In DNA form, the CDR3 reads TGTGCCAGCAGCCAACGACAGGGAGAACCGTATTTT. This translates into CASSQRQGEPYF.

This clone was observed a handful of times. The gene calls are TRBV30 and TRBJ2-4; 10 positions agree with TRBD1. CDR1 and CDR2 from the germline V gene are GTSNPN and SVGIG (reference sequence). The CDR3 loop spans 19 amino acids. V lost 2 bases to trimming and J lost 3 bases; unmatched junction nucleotides: 16. CDR3 sequence reads: CAWSKPGQGTGLDKNIQYF. The CDR3, as DNA: TGTGCCTGGAGTAAGCCGGGACAGGGGACAGGGTTGGACAAAAACATTCAGTACTTC.

The chain couples TRBV5-1 to TRBJ2-3; D might be TRBD2 (6 bases). The ends were cut back, 0 bases at V and 3 bases at J, with 11 bases in the middle. Per germline, CDR1 SGHRS and CDR2 YFSETQ. The CDR3 totals 15 residues. CDR3 sequence reads: CASSLGGLATDTQYF. The DNA of the CDR3 is TGCGCCAGCAGCTTGGGAGGTCTAGCGACAGATACGCAGTATTTT.

V usage is TRBV27 and J usage is TRBJ2-1; TRBD2 is a possible D gene (6 bases). The CDR3 is 16 residues long. Germline V lookup: CDR1 MNHEY, CDR2 SMNVEV (reference sequence). V dropped 2 bases and J dropped 0 bases, with 11 bases sitting between them. The CDR3 DNA is TGTGCCAGCAGTTTAGCGGGAATGGGCTCCTACAATGAGCAGTTCTTC. Its translation: CASSLAGMGSYNEQFF.

The chain recombines TRBV5-1 with TRBJ2-5, with TRBD1 matching 12 bases. The J call could be wrong; TRBJ2-7 is a better fit for the DNA end. The CDR3 sequence is 15 residues long. CDR1 SGHRS and CDR2 YFSETQ come from the germline V gene. In DNA form, the CDR3 reads TGCGCCAGCAGCTTGGCCGGGACAGGGGGCCACGAGCAGTACTTC. This gives the protein CASSLAGTGGHEQYF.

This clone was seen more than once but under ten times. This chain joins TRBV4-3 and TRBJ1-2; no clear D. Germline CDR1 and CDR2: LGHNA and YSLEER. This CDR3 spans 15 amino acids. V lost 4 bases to trimming and J lost 6 bases, with 18 bases between them. The CDR3 nucleotides are TGCGCCAGCAGCCGCTGGCCGGGATCCGAGAATGGCTACACCTTC. Translation: CASSRWPGSENGYTF.

DNA of the CDR3: TGTGCCAGCAGCCTATACGAGCACAGGGAAACAGATACGCAGTATTTT. It specifies CASSLYEHRETDTQYF. The chain has TRBV21-1 and TRBJ2-3; TRBD1, the table's D call, lacks a check against the DNA. TRBV21-1 is assigned pseudogene status. This CDR3 has 16 amino acids.

J is TRBJ1-5 and V is TRBV27; perhaps TRBD1 as D (5 bases). CDR3 length: 14 residues. Trimming took 1 base from V and 7 from J, leaving 11 bases between them. The germline V gene encodes CDR1 MNHEY and CDR2 SMNVEV (reference sequence). The CDR3 nucleotides are TGTGCCAGCAGTTTATTCGGGCGGGGCCAGCCCCAGCATTTT. Protein sequence: CASSLFGRGQPQHF.

J is TRBJ2-1 and V is TRBV6-4; 7 bases agree with TRBD2. CDR1 and CDR2 (germline): MRHNA, SNTAGT. The CDR3 extends over 17 amino acids. V lost 9 bases, J lost 0 bases, and 14 bases stayed unmatched. CDR3 sequence: CARPGREKRCSYNEQFF. The DNA for the CDR3 is TGTGCCAGGCCAGGGCGGGAGAAGAGGTGCTCCTACAATGAGCAGTTCTTC.

The V and J genes are TRBV30 and TRBJ2-2, with 9 bases that match TRBD1. The CDR3 runs to 16 residues. In germline, CDR1 is GTSNPN, CDR2 SVGIG (reference sequence). V gave up 3 bases and J gave up 6 bases; unmatched junction bases: 11. CDR3 coding DNA: TGTGCCTGGAGGGAGAGGTGGGGGACAGGGCCCGGGGAGCTGTTTTTT. Its protein product is CAWRERWGTGPGELFF. The whole variable domain, filled in from reference TRBV30 and TRBJ2-2, reads SQTIHQWPATLVQPVGSPLSLECTVEGTSNPNLYWYRQAAGRGLQLLFYSVGIGQISSEVPQNLSASRPQDRQFILSSKKLLLSDSGFYLCAWRERWGTGPGELFFGEGSRLTVL.

For this clone: The sample carries other DNA sequences with the same CDR3. The V call is TRBV6-4, the J call TRBJ2-1; TRBD2 matches at 9 bases. In germline, CDR1 is MRHNA, CDR2 SNTAGT. Unmatched junction bases numbered 7, after V lost 4 bases and J lost 6 bases. This CDR3 has 15 residues. This chain's CDR3 is CASSVLAGGVNEQFF. The DNA for the CDR3 is TGTGCCAGCAGTGTGCTTGCGGGGGGGGTCAATGAGCAGTTCTTC.

The chain recombines TRBV27 with TRBJ1-6, with 10 bases lining up with TRBD1. The CDR3 covers 14 residues. Germline values: CDR1 MNHEY, CDR2 SMNVEV (reference sequence). The J segment lost 9 bases and the V segment lost 8 bases, leaving 7 bases of the junction unmatched. As DNA, the CDR3 is TGTGCCAGCTCACCGACAGGGGGCCCTTCACCCCTCCACTTT. As protein: CASSPTGGPSPLHF.

This clone was picked up a small number of times. The genes are TRBV4-3 and TRBJ1-1; perhaps TRBD1 as D (5 bases). This CDR3 has 15 amino acids. V lost 0 bases to trimming and J lost 1 base, with 9 bases between them. Germline-derived CDR1 and CDR2 are LGHNA and YSLEER. The CDR3 nucleotides read TGCGCCAGCAGCCAAGAGGGGGGGAGGAACACTGAAGCTTTCTTT. Translated, it gives CASSQEGGRNTEAFF.